This T cell receptor beta chain originates from a study of cytomegalovirus exposure and HLA in healthy donors. Study findings and constraints: A later analysis linked a missense variant in DCLRE1C to the trimming of TCR beta V and J genes. Analysis was performed later, and it showed HLA-associated TCR beta chains to be more clonally expanded than equally common others. Confirmation in vitro established that three CMV-associated chains were specific for CMV antigens. Reportedly, HLA-A and HLA-B alleles of most subjects were accurately predicted from TCR beta.

As for this clone: No antigen is known for it.

The CDR3 sequence is 12 residues long. Trimming left V 4 bases short and J 10 bases short, with 13 bases between. Germline V gives CDR1 SEHNR, CDR2 FQNEAQ (reference sequence). Vbeta (60) and Jbeta (13) primers were used in the PCR. The assay was immunoSEQ multiplex PCR, and TCRdb's table has in-frame clones only and misses some. Recorded here are around 190,000 clones; the top ten clones represent under 1%. The source of this sequence is a woman in her twenties or thirties in good health and CMV-seropositive. The genes are TRBV7-9 and TRBJ1-1, with D possibly being TRBD1 (6 bases). The sequencing input was PBMCs. The CDR3 loop is CASSSGQTGAFF. CDR3 DNA sequence: TGTGCCAGCAGCTCCGGACAGACGGGAGCTTTCTTT.